What follows is one T cell receptor (beta chain) and its context. Its antigen is unknown. The record originates from a study of blood T cells in healthy people across ages. Donors were healthy Caucasian individuals from Russia aged roughly 6 to 90. Broader study findings: No one knew whether donors had CMV, which possibly confounded expanded clonotype changes. Using unsorted PBMCs precluded a conclusive naive versus antigen-experienced comparison.

Then a second PCR, running about 7 to 11 cycles, was carried out with a sample-barcoded 5' primer and a J-beta primer mix. Each of the cDNA molecules was tagged by a template-switch adaptor with 12 random nucleotides. TCRdb redid the calling of the 5' RACE reads with MiXCR, one entry per CDR3 protein. Of about 680,000 distinct CDR3 sequences in the sample, around 45% are singletons; the top ten hold approximately 32%. V was trimmed by 3 bases and J by 0 bases, leaving 10 bases between them. CDR1 and CDR2 (germline): MGHDK, SYGVNS. The CDR3 contains 15 residues. The source of this sequence is a woman aged 55-75 years in good health. The rearrangement uses TRBV25-1 and TRBJ2-3; no clear D gene. Sequenced input: blood. The chain's CDR3 is CASSDTLASTDTQYF. The CDR3 DNA sequence: TGTGCCAGCAGTGATACACTCGCTAGCACAGATACGCAGTATTTT.